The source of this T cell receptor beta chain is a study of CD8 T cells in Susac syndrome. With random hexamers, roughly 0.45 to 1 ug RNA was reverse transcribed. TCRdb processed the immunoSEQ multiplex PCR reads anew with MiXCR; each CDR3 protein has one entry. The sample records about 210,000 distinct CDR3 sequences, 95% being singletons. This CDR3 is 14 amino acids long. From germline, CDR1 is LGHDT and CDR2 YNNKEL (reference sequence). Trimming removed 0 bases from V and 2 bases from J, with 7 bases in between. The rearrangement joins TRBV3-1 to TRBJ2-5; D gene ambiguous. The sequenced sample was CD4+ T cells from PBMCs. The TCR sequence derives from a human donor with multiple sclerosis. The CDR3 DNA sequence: TGTGCCAGCAGCCAAGATTTCGGACAAGAGACCCAGTACTTC. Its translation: CASSQDFGQETQYF.